Listed below are T cell receptor beta chains from one sample, sequenced in a study of blood T cells in healthy people across ages. MiXCR was run by TCRdb on the 5' RACE reads, yielding one entry per CDR3 protein. Among roughly 700,000 distinct CDR3 sequences, 45% to 50% were seen once, and the ten largest hold 25% to 35%. What was sequenced was blood. The receptors were sampled from a woman aged 60-70 years in good health. CDR3s include the opening cysteine and the closing phenylalanine or tryptophan. The D gene is left open where the match is weak. A row's size may be missing; if present it is once, few, many or a size class.

J | length | V | size | D | DNA | CDR3
TRBJ2-7 | 15 | TRBV28 | - | TRBD2 | TGTGCCAGCAGCCTTGCGGGAGGGGCCTACGAGGTTCAGTACTTC | CASSLAGGAYEVQYF
TRBJ2-3 | 12 | TRBV7-2 | - | - | TGTGCCAGCAGCTTACGTGTCGATACGCAGTATTTT | CASSLRVDTQYF
TRBJ1-2 | 15 | TRBV5-1 | - | TRBD1 | TGCGCCAGCAGCTTGACAGGGGAGAATTGGAATGGCTACACCTTC | CASSLTGENWNGYTF
TRBJ2-7 | 13 | TRBV29-1 | - | - | TGCAGCGTTGGTTATCTAGCGAGCTACGAGCAGTACTTC | CSVGYLASYEQYF
TRBJ2-5 | 12 | TRBV20-1 | - | - | TGCAGTGCTGGGCAGCTACAAGAGACCCAGTACTTC | CSAGQLQETQYF
TRBJ2-1 | 16 | TRBV9 | - | - | TGTGCCAGCAGCATCCTTGACAGCCCTACGAACAATGAGCAGTTCTTC | CASSILDSPTNNEQFF
TRBJ2-1 | 15 | TRBV7-2 | - | TRBD2 | TGTGCCAGCAGCACAGCTAGCGGTTCCTACAATGAGCAGTTCTTC | CASSTASGSYNEQFF
TRBJ1-1 | 15 | TRBV5-1 | - | - | TGCGCCAGCAGCTTGGTACCCCGGCCCAACACTGAAGCTTTCTTT | CASSLVPRPNTEAFF
TRBJ2-1 | 15 | TRBV7-9 | - | TRBD2 | TGTGCCAGCAGCCACGGGACTAGCGGGAGGCGGGAGCAGTTCTTC | CASSHGTSGRREQFF
TRBJ2-5 | 15 | TRBV7-2 | - | - | TGTGCCAGCAGCTTAGTCCGGTCAGGGAGAGAGACCCAGTACTTC | CASSLVRSGRETQYF
TRBJ2-1 | 15 | TRBV7-2 | - | TRBD2 | TGTGCCAGCAGCTTTGCCGGGACTAAGGGGAATGAGCAGTTCTTC | CASSFAGTKGNEQFF
TRBJ2-1 | 15 | TRBV6-1 | - | - | TGTGCCAGCAGTGAAAGGTGGAGCTCCTACAATGAGCAGTTCTTC | CASSERWSSYNEQFF
TRBJ2-5 | 15 | TRBV5-1 | - | - | TGCGCCAGCAGCACCGCTGGGACCTTCGGAGAGACCCAGTACTTC | CASSTAGTFGETQYF
TRBJ2-7 | 18 | TRBV20-1 | few | TRBD2 | TGCAGTGCTAGAGATCACTCAGGCGGAGCGGGAGTTCTCCACGAGCAGTACTTC | CSARDHSGGAGVLHEQYF
TRBJ2-5 | 11 | TRBV20-1 | few | - | TGCAGTGCTCAGGAAGGAGAGACCCAGTACTTC | CSAQEGETQYF
TRBJ2-5 | 14 | TRBV6-5 | - | - | TGTGCCAGCAGTCCAGGCAGCAGCAGGGAGACCCAGTACTTC | CASSPGSSRETQYF
TRBJ1-2 | 13 | TRBV12-3/TRBV12-4 | - | - | TGTGCCAGCAGTTTAGGGTCAAGGTATGGCTACACCTTC | CASSLGSRYGYTF
TRBJ2-5 | 14 | TRBV9 | once | - | TGTGCCAGCAGCGTAGGGAGGGCACAAGAGACCCAGTACTTC | CASSVGRAQETQYF
TRBJ1-2 | 16 | TRBV4-3 | - | - | TGCGCCAGCAGCCAAGATCTTGGCGGAGGTCTAAATGGCTACACCTTC | CASSQDLGGGLNGYTF
TRBJ2-7 | 14 | TRBV3-1 | - | - | TGTGCCAGCAGCCAAGATTGGGGGGACGGCGAGCAGTACTTC | CASSQDWGDGEQYF
TRBJ2-7 | 16 | TRBV20-1 | few | TRBD2 | TGCAGCCTGATGGGGCCGGGACTAGCGGATTTCTACGAGCAGTACTTC | CSLMGPGLADFYEQYF
TRBJ1-6 | 13 | TRBV7-3 | - | - | TGTGCCAGCAGCTTAAGGGAGGGCTCACCCCTCCACTTT | CASSLREGSPLHF
TRBJ2-3 | 14 | TRBV28 | - | - | TGTGCCAGCAGTTGGCCTGGATTCACAGATACGCAGTATTTT | CASSWPGFTDTQYF
TRBJ2-3 | 13 | TRBV20-1 | few | TRBD2 | TGCAGTGCTAGCCCCTTAGCGGGCAATACGCAGTATTTT | CSASPLAGNTQYF
TRBJ2-5 | 15 | TRBV2 | - | - | TGTGCCAGCAGTGACAGAACAGGGTTGTGGGAGACCCAGTACTTC | CASSDRTGLWETQYF
TRBJ1-1 | 12 | TRBV20-1 | few | - | TGCAGTGTTCGGGACAACGGGGTTGAAGCTTTCTTT | CSVRDNGVEAFF
TRBJ2-7 | 13 | TRBV18 | - | - | TGTGCCAGCTCACCCTGGGGTCTCCACGAGCAGTACTTC | CASSPWGLHEQYF
TRBJ1-6 | 18 | TRBV4-3 | - | - | TGCGCCAGCAGCCAAGGGCAGGTTGGCGGGACCTATAATTCACCCCTCCACTTT | CASSQGQVGGTYNSPLHF